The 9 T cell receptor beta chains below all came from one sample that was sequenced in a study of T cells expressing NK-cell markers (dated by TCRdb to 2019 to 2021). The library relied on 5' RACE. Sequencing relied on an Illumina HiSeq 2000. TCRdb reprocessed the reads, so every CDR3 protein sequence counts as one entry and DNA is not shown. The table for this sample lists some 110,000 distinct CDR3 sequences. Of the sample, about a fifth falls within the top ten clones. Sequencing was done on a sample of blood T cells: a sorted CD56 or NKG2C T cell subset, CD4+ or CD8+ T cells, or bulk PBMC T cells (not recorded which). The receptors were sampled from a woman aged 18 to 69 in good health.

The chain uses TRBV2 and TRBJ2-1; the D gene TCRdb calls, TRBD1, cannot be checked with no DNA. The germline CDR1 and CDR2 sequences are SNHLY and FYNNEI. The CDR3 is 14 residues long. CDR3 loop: CASSEWDSYNEQFF.

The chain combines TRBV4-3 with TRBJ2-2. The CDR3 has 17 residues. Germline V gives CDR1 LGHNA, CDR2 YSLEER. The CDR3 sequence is CASSQDDPGLRTGELFF.

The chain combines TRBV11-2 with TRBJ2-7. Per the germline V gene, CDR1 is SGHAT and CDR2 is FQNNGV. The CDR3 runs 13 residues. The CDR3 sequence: CASSLLGPNEQYF.

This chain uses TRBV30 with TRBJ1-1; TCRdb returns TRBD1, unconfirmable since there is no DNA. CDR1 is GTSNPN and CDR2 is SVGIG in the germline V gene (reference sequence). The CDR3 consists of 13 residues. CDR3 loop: CAWSPGVNTEAFF.

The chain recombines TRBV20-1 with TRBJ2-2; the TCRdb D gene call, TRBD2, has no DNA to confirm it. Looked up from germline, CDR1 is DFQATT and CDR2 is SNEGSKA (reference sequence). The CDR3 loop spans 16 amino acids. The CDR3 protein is CSARDPAGANTGELFF.

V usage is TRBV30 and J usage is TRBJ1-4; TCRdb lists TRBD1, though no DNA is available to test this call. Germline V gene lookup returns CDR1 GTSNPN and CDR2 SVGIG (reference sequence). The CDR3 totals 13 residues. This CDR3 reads CAWSRTGNEKLFF.

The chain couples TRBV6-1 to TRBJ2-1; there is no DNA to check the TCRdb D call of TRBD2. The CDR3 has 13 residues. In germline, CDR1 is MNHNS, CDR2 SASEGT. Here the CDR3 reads CAIERESYNEQFF.

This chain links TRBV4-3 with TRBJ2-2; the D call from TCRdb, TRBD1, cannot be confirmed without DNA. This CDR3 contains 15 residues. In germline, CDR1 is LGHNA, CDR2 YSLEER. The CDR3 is CASRPGTVTTGELFF.

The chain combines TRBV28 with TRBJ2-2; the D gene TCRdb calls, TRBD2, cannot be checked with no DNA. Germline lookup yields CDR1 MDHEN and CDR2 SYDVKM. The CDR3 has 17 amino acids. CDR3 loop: CASSLFRGTPNTGELFF.